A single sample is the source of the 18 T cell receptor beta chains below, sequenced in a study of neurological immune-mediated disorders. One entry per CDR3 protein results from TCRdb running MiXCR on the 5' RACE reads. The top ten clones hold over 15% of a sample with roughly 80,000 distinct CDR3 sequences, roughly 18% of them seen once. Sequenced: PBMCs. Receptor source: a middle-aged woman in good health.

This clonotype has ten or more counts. CDR3 loop: CASSLQGDTEAFF. In nucleotides, the CDR3 is TGCGCCAGCAGCTTGCAGGGGGACACTGAAGCTTTCTTT. The genes are TRBV5-1 and TRBJ1-1; 7 bases map to TRBD1. Germline trimming cut 1 base from V and 3 bases from J; bases unmatched to any gene: 0. Germline V lookup: CDR1 SGHRS, CDR2 YFSETQ. The CDR3 runs to 13 residues. The full variable domain, completed using reference TRBV5-1 and TRBJ1-1, is KAGVTQTPRYLIKTRGQQVTLSCSPISGHRSVSWYQQTPGQGLQFLFEYFSETQRNKGNFPGRFSGRQFSNSRSEMNVSTLELGDSALYLCASSLQGDTEAFFGQGTRLTVV.

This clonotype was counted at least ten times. The CDR3, as DNA: TGTGCCAGCAGCGCTTCCGGGACAGGGTCTGGGGCCAACGTCCTGACTTTC. Its translation is CASSASGTGSGANVLTF. The chain is built from TRBV7-3 and TRBJ2-6; 9 positions agree with TRBD1. After removal of 5 bases from V and 1 base from J, the junction contained 6 bases not matched to a gene. CDR1 and CDR2 (germline): SGHTA, FQGTGA. The CDR3 has 17 residues.

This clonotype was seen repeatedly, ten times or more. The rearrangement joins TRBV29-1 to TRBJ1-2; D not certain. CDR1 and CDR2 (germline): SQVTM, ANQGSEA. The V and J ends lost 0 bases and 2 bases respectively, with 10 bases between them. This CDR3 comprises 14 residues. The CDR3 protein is CSVEEGLSNYGYTF. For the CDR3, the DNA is TGCAGCGTTGAAGAAGGACTTTCAAACTATGGCTACACCTTC.

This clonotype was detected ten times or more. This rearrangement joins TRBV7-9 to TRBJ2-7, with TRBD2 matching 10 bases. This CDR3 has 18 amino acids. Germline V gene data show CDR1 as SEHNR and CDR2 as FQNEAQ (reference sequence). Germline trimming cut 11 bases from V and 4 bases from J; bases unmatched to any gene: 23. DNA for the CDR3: TGTGCCGCGCCAAACCCAGAAATTAGCGGGGGGCCGATATACGAGCAGTACTTC. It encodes CAAPNPEISGGPIYEQYF. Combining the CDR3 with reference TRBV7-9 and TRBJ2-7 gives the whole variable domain DTGVSQNPRHKITKRGQNVTFRCDPISEHNRLYWYRQTLGQGPEFLTYFQNEAQLEKSRLLSDRFSAERPKGSFSTLEIQRTEQGDSAMYLCAAPNPEISGGPIYEQYFGPGTRLTVT.

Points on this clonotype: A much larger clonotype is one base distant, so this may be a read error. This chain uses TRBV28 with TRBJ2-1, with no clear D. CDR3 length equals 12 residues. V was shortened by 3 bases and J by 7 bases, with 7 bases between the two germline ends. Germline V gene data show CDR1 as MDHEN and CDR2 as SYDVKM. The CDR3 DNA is TGTGCCAGCAGTTTTGAGTGGAATGAGCAGTTCTTC. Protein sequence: CASSFEWNEQFF.

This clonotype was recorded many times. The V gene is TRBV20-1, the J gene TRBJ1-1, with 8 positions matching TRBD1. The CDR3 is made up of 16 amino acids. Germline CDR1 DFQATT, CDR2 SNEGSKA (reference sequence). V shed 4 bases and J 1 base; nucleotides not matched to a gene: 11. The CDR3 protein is CSATGQGMKKNTEAFF. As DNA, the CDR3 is TGCAGTGCTACCGGACAGGGTATGAAAAAGAACACTGAAGCTTTCTTT.

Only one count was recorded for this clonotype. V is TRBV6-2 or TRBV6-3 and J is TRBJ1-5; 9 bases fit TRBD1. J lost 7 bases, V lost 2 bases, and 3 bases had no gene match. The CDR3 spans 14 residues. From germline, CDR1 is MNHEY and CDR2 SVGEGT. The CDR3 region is CASSYGTGTQPQHF. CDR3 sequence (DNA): TGTGCCAGCAGTTACGGGACAGGGACCCAGCCCCAGCATTTT.

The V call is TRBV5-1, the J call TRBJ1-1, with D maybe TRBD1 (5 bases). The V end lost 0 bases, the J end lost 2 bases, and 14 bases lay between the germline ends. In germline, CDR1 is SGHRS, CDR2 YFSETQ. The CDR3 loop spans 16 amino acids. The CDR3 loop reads CASSLESGGGNTEAFF. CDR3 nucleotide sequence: TGCGCCAGCAGCTTGGAGTCGGGGGGAGGAAACACTGAAGCTTTCTTT.

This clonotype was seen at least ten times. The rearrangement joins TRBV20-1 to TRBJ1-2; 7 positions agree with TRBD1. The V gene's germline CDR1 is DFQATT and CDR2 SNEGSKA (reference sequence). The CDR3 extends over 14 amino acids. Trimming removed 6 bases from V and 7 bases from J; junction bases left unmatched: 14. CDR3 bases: TGCAGTGCCCCGATCATCGACAGGGCTTTTGGCTACACCTTC. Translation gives CSAPIIDRAFGYTF.

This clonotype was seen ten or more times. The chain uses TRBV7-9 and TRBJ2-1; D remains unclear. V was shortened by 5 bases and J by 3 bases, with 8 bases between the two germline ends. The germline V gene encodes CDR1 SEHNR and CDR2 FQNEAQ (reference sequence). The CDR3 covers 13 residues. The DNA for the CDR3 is TGTGCCAGCAGCCCAGCTAGCTACAATGAGCAGTTCTTC. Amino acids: CASSPASYNEQFF.

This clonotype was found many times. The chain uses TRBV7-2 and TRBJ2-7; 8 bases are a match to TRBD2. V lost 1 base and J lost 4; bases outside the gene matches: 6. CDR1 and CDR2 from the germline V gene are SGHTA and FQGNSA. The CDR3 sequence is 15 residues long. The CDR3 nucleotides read TGTGCCAGCAGCTTAGGGGCGGGGGGCGAGTACGAGCAGTACTTC. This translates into CASSLGAGGEYEQYF.

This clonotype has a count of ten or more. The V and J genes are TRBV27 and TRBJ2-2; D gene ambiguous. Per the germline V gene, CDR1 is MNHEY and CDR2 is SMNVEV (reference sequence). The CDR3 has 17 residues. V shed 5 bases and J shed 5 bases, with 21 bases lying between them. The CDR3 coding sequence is TGTGCCAGCAGTCCAACCAGACCCCGTGGGGTGACCGGGGAGCTGTTTTTT. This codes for CASSPTRPRGVTGELFF.

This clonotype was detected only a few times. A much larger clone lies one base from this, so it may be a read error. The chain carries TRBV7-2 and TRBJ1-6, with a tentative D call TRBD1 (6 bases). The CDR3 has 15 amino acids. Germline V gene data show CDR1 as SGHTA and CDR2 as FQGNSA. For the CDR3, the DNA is TGTGTCAGCAGGGGACGGTCGAGCCTAGGGTCACCCCTCCACTTT. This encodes CVSRGRSSLGSPLHF.

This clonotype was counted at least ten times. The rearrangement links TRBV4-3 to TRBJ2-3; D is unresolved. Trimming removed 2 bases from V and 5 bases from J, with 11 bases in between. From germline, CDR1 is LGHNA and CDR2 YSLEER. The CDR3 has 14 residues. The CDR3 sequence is CASSQTIYGDTQYF. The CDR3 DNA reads TGCGCCAGCAGCCAAACTATCTACGGAGATACGCAGTATTTT.

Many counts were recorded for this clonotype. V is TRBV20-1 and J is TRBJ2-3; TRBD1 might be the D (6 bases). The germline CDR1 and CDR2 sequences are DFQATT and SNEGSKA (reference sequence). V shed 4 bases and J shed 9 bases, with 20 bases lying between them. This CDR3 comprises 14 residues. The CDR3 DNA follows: TGCAGTGCTATTGAGGGAACAAGAAGGGGGACGCAGTATTTT. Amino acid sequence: CSAIEGTRRGTQYF.

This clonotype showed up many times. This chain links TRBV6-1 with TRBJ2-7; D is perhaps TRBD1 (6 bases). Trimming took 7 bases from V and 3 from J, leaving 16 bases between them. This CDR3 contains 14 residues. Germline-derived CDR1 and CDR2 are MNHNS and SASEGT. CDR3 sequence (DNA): TGTGCCAGCACCCCCCGGGACACCAACTACGAGCAGTACTTC. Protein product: CASTPRDTNYEQYF.

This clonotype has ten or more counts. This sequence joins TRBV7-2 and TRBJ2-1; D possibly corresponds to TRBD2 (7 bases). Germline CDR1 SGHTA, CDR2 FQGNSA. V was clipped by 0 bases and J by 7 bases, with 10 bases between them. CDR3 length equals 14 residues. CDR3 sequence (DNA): TGTGCCAGCAGCTTAGCGGGGGGGGCGAATGAGCAGTTCTTC. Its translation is CASSLAGGANEQFF.

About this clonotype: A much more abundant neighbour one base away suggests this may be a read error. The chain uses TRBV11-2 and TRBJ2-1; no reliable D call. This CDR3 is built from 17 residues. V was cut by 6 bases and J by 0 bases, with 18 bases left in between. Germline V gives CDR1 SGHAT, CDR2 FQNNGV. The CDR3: CASSSIAQRGSYNEQFF. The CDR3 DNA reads TGTGCCAGCAGTTCTATTGCACAACGCGGCTCCTACAATGAGCAGTTCTTC.